The T cell receptor beta chain under discussion was sequenced for a study of blood T cell repertoires in COVID-19. Study details: PBMCs, B-cell-depleted T cells, or T cells were the source of the cDNA or gDNA that made up the material.

Clones were sequenced by immunoSEQ multiplex PCR, and TCRdb holds only the in-frame ones, with some missing. The repertoire includes about 230,000 clones, over 65% of them detected once, and approximately 2.6% sits in the top ten. Losses at the gene ends were 7 bases for V and 6 bases for J; bases not matched to a gene: 20. The CDR3 spans 18 residues. Per the germline V gene, CDR1 is LNHDA and CDR2 is SQIVND (reference sequence). Sequenced material: peripheral blood. The source of this sequence is a woman aged 70-85 years with active or convalescent COVID-19. The rearrangement links TRBV19 to TRBJ2-1, with 8 bases fitting TRBD2. The CDR3 nucleotides read TGTGCCAGTACCCCTAAGGGAGCGGGAGTAGGTAGGGTCAATGAGCAGTTCTTC. It translates to CASTPKGAGVGRVNEQFF.